This T cell receptor beta chain is from a study of cytotoxic CD8 clonotypes in ibrutinib-treated CLL. On the study more broadly: After median about 5.5 years, approximately 14 stayed in remission, around twelve progressed; responses around 24 partial, 2 complete. Whole-study results and caveats: Sampling times (in sustained-remission versus progressing patients) were not the same.

The CDR3 length is 15 residues. Trimming cost V 3 bases and J 2 bases, with 13 bases left between them. The germline V gene has CDR1 KGHSH and CDR2 LQKENI. The protocol was immunoSEQ multiplex PCR, while the TCRdb copy is restricted to in-frame clones and leaves out a portion. The sample lists 100,000 to 150,000 clones, approximately 85% occurring once. The count of this clone is one. The antigen is not known. The specimen comprised PBMCs, sampled after 24 months of ibrutinib treatment. J is TRBJ1-2 and V is TRBV18, with a weak D call TRBD1 (6 bases). This receptor was identified in a human donor with chronic lymphocytic leukemia. CDR3 in DNA: TGTGCCAGCTCACCGATATTACAGGGAAACTATGGCTACACCTTC. It encodes CASSPILQGNYGYTF.